These T cell receptor beta chains were read from a single sample in a study of cytomegalovirus exposure and HLA in healthy donors. Here immunoSEQ multiplex PCR was the method, and the copy in TCRdb shows in-frame clones only, minus some. The table records about 95,000 clones, about four fifths of them present only once. Sequences were obtained from PBMCs. These receptors all come from a man between 18 and 29 years old in good health and CMV-seropositive. CDR3s include the opening cysteine and the closing phenylalanine or tryptophan. D genes are given only for firm matches. Size tells how often a clone was seen (once, few, many) or the class of an expanded clone, and some rows leave it out.

v_gene	j_gene	d_gene	abundance	CDR3nt	CDR3aa
TRBV7-3	TRBJ1-5	-	-	TGTGCCAGCAGCTCAGAACACTCGTGCGGCCTCCTCTATAGCAATCAGCCCCAGCATTTT	CASSSEHSCGLLYSNQPQHF
TRBV7-3	TRBJ2-5	TRBD2	once	TGTGCCAGCAGCTTGTGGGGGGGAGGACAAGAGACCCAGTACTTC	CASSLWGGGQETQYF
TRBV2	TRBJ2-1	TRBD1	-	TGTGCCAGCAGAAGGGACAGCAACAATGAGCAGTTCTTC	CASRRDSNNEQFF
TRBV7-9	TRBJ1-3	TRBD1	-	TGTGCCAGCAGAATATCCCCAGGGGGATTTACTGGAAACACCATATATTTT	CASRISPGGFTGNTIYF
TRBV5-4	TRBJ2-3	-	-	TGTGCCAGCAGCTGGGACAATCGGGAGGCAGATACGCAGTATTTT	CASSWDNREADTQYF
TRBV6-5	TRBJ1-3	-	-	TGTGCCAGCAGTCAGTTACAGGGTCACGGAAACACCATATATTTT	CASSQLQGHGNTIYF
TRBV6-6	TRBJ2-2	-	-	TGTGCCAGCAGTGACATCAACACCGGGGAGCTGTTTTTT	CASSDINTGELFF
TRBV29-1	TRBJ1-4	TRBD1	-	TGCAGCGTTTTTAGTCTGACAGGGGGTCGTGAAAAACTGTTTTTT	CSVFSLTGGREKLFF
TRBV7-6	TRBJ2-7	TRBD2	few	TGTGCCAGCAGCAAGGGTCGCGGGGGTTTTAGCTCCTACGAGCAGTACTTC	CASSKGRGGFSSYEQYF
TRBV6-1	TRBJ1-5	-	-	TGTGCCAGCAGTGAGCGCGTTGTGGGCGGGGGTAGCAATCAGCCCCAGCATTTT	CASSERVVGGGSNQPQHF
TRBV30	TRBJ2-7	TRBD2	-	TGTGCCTGGAGTGGCTCCAAGGGGACTAGCGGTTACGAGCAGTACTTC	CAWSGSKGTSGYEQYF
TRBV19	TRBJ2-3	-	-	TGTGCCAGTAGTCCGGACAGATCAGATACGCAGTATTTT	CASSPDRSDTQYF
TRBV4-1	TRBJ1-2	TRBD1	few	TGCGCCAGCAGCCTACCTTTAGGACAGGGAGGGGATGGCTACACCTTC	CASSLPLGQGGDGYTF
TRBV9	TRBJ2-2	-	-	TGTGCCAGCAGCGTTGTAACGGGCGGGGAGCTGTTTTTT	CASSVVTGGELFF
TRBV19	TRBJ2-7	TRBD1	-	TGTGCCAGTAGTACCGGGACAGGGTGGGAGCAGTACTTC	CASSTGTGWEQYF
TRBV28	TRBJ1-3	TRBD1	-	TGTGCCAGCAGTTTTGGGGGGACAGCTGGAAACACCATATATTTT	CASSFGGTAGNTIYF